This passage covers 8 T cell receptor beta chains from one sample sequenced in a study of type 1 and type 2 diabetes patients. The PCR template was genomic DNA. Multiplex PCR with 30 forward and 13 reverse primers amplified the TCR beta CDR3. TCRdb passed the multiplex PCR reads through MiXCR, listing each CDR3 protein once. The table shows 270,000 or so distinct CDR3 sequences, with roughly 44% occurring only once. Material for sequencing was peripheral blood mononuclear cells (PBMCs). The receptor set was obtained from a man younger than 35 with type 2 diabetes.

The V gene is TRBV7-6, the J gene TRBJ2-7, with D tentatively TRBD2 (6 bases). This CDR3 is built from 15 residues. Trimming removed 6 bases from V and 2 bases from J, with 17 bases in between. Germline-derived CDR1 and CDR2 are SGHVS and FNYEAQ. Here the CDR3 reads CASSYGVADPYEQYF. CDR3 sequence (DNA): TGTGCCAGCAGTTACGGAGTAGCGGACCCCTACGAGCAGTACTTC.

The V gene is TRBV7-2, the J gene TRBJ2-7, with TRBD1 identical over 7 bases. CDR3 length: 15 residues. Trimming took 0 bases from V and 2 from J; bases not matched to a gene: 4. CDR1 SGHTA and CDR2 FQGNSA come from the germline V gene. The DNA for the CDR3 is TGTGCCAGCAGCTTAGCGACAGGGAGTACCTACGAGCAGTACTTC. Amino acids: CASSLATGSTYEQYF.

The chain combines TRBV5-1 with TRBJ1-2, with D possibly matching TRBD1 (5 bases). The CDR3 extends over 16 amino acids. The germline gives CDR1 SGHRS, CDR2 YFSETQ. Trimming removed 4 bases at V and 4 bases at J, with 20 bases between. The CDR3 bases are TGCGCCAGCAGCCTTGAGCCCAGACAGCCCTCCTATGGCTACACCTTC. It translates to CASSLEPRQPSYGYTF.

CDR3 sequence: CASSYDGEGGYTF. The CDR3 nucleotides read TGCGCCAGCAGCTACGACGGGGAGGGTGGCTACACCTTC. This chain connects TRBV5-1 to TRBJ1-2; D gene unclear. Trimming took off 3 bases at V and 7 bases at J, with 13 bases between the two ends. Germline V gene sequence: CDR1 SGHRS, CDR2 YFSETQ. This CDR3 spans 13 amino acids.

In DNA form, the CDR3 reads TGTGCCAGCAGCGCCCAGTCGCGCGGGGGGGGCAATGAGCAGTTCTTC. Its protein product is CASSAQSRGGGNEQFF. The chain links TRBV7-2 to TRBJ2-1, with 9 bases lining up with TRBD2. The CDR3 is 16 amino acids. CDR1 is SGHTA, CDR2 FQGNSA, per germline. Trimming removed 5 bases from V and 6 bases from J; junction bases left unmatched: 11.

The rearrangement links TRBV27 to TRBJ1-1, with TRBD1 identical over 8 bases. Losses at the gene ends were 6 bases for V and 6 bases for J; bases not matched to a gene: 9. CDR3 size: 14 residues. Per the germline V gene, CDR1 is MNHEY and CDR2 is SMNVEV (reference sequence). CDR3: CASRSRGLGAEAFF. CDR3 bases: TGTGCCAGCAGGTCCAGGGGGCTAGGGGCTGAAGCTTTCTTT.

This sequence joins TRBV7-2 and TRBJ2-5, with D tentatively TRBD1 or TRBD2 (6 bases each). Germline CDR1 reads SGHTA; CDR2 reads FQGNSA. V was pared by 5 bases and J by 0 bases, with 13 bases between. This CDR3 is 15 amino acids long. The CDR3 DNA reads as TGTGCCAGCAGCCGCGGCGGGACAAACCAAGAGACCCAGTACTTC. It codes for CASSRGGTNQETQYF.

This clonotype was picked up a small number of times. The DNA for the CDR3 is TGTGCCAGCAGGGGAGGATACGGCTACACCTTC. It specifies CASRGGYGYTF. The chain links TRBV27 to TRBJ1-2; no clear D. Germline V gene data show CDR1 as MNHEY and CDR2 as SMNVEV (reference sequence). The CDR3 runs to 11 residues. With 6 bases removed from V and 8 bases from J, the gap between germline ends came to 10 bases.